These 14 T cell receptor beta chains were all obtained from the same sample, sequenced in a study of blood T cell repertoires in COVID-19. The data were produced by immunoSEQ multiplex PCR, yet TCRdb's version contains in-frame clones alone and is incomplete. This sample yields about 140,000 clones, of which 79% are seen a single time; around 4% belongs to the top ten. The sequenced sample was peripheral blood. The receptor source for this set is a man in his sixties with acute or convalescent COVID-19.

The rearrangement uses TRBV27 and TRBJ2-5; 10 positions match TRBD2. The germline V gene has CDR1 MNHEY and CDR2 SMNVEV (reference sequence). J was trimmed by 5 bases and V by 4 bases; bases with no gene match: 10. This CDR3 is built from 16 residues. CDR3 coding DNA: TGTGCCAGCAGTTCCTCTAGCGGGAGATGGGTGGAGACCCAGTACTTC. This encodes CASSSSSGRWVETQYF.

The V call is TRBV27, the J call TRBJ2-7; D remains ambiguous. V was trimmed by 1 base and J by 2 bases, leaving 9 bases between them. CDR1 MNHEY and CDR2 SMNVEV come from the germline V gene (reference sequence). This CDR3 spans 14 amino acids. The CDR3 region is CASSLFARTYEQYF. The DNA for the CDR3 is TGTGCCAGCAGTTTATTTGCGAGAACCTACGAGCAGTACTTC.

This chain connects TRBV4-1 to TRBJ2-5; 13 bases agree with TRBD2. V shed 5 bases and J 4 bases; nucleotides not matched to a gene: 4. CDR1 is MGHRA, CDR2 YSYEKL, per germline. The CDR3 is 15 amino acids. The CDR3 DNA reads TGCGCCAGCAGCTTGGGACTAGCGGGATCAGAGACCCAGTACTTC. It codes for CASSLGLAGSETQYF.

The sample holds a few counts of this clone. The rearrangement uses TRBV28 and TRBJ1-2; TRBD1 might be the D (6 bases). CDR1 is MDHEN and CDR2 is SYDVKM in the germline V gene. The V end was cut by 9 bases, the J end by 1 base, with 9 bases between. The CDR3 covers 12 residues. The CDR3 sequence: CASLQGNYGYTF. DNA of the CDR3: TGTGCCAGTTTACAGGGTAACTATGGCTACACCTTC.

The chain links TRBV16 to TRBJ1-5; the match to TRBD1 covers 8 bases. CDR3 length: 16 amino acids. The V segment lost 4 bases and the J segment 6 bases; nucleotides outside the gene matches: 11. Germline CDR1 and CDR2: KGHSY and FQNENV. The CDR3 loop is CASSPGTGGLFQPQHF. CDR3 nucleotide sequence: TGTGCCAGCAGCCCAGGCACAGGGGGTCTTTTTCAGCCCCAGCATTTT.

The rearrangement links TRBV5-1 to TRBJ2-3; D remains ambiguous. V lost 1 base and J 2 bases, leaving 11 bases between the germline ends. The germline gives CDR1 SGHRS, CDR2 YFSETQ. The CDR3 is made up of 15 amino acids. The CDR3 here is CASSLLDSTTDTQYF. The CDR3 coding sequence is TGCGCCAGCAGCTTGTTAGACTCGACCACAGATACGCAGTATTTT. The full variable domain, its missing parts supplied by reference TRBV5-1 and TRBJ2-3, is KAGVTQTPRYLIKTRGQQVTLSCSPISGHRSVSWYQQTPGQGLQFLFEYFSETQRNKGNFPGRFSGRQFSNSRSEMNVSTLELGDSALYLCASSLLDSTTDTQYFGPGTRLTVL.

This chain connects TRBV2 to TRBJ2-7; a weak D match, TRBD1 (5 bases). Germline CDR1 reads SNHLY; CDR2 reads FYNNEI. The V end lost 4 bases, the J end lost 4 bases, and 17 bases lay between the germline ends. CDR3 length: 15 residues. CDR3 sequence: CASSGQQAEMYEQYF. CDR3 coding DNA: TGTGCCAGCAGTGGCCAACAGGCGGAGATGTACGAGCAGTACTTC.

CDR3 residues: CASSQATGGRYEQYF. The CDR3 nucleotides read TGCGCCAGCAGCCAAGCGACAGGGGGCAGGTACGAGCAGTACTTC. The genes are TRBV4-3 and TRBJ2-7, with 10 bases matching TRBD1. Germline trimming cut 1 base from V and 4 bases from J; bases unmatched to any gene: 4. This CDR3 contains 15 residues. Germline V lookup: CDR1 LGHNA, CDR2 YSLEER.

The rearrangement uses TRBV4-3 and TRBJ1-2; 8 bases fit TRBD1. This CDR3 is 17 amino acids long. Germline CDR1 is LGHNA and CDR2 is YSLEER. The V and J ends lost 1 base and 5 bases, in that order; junction bases with no gene match: 12. The CDR3 DNA is TGCGCCAGCAGCCAAGGGGCCCCTGACAGGGGACTTTATGGCTACACCTTC. Protein product: CASSQGAPDRGLYGYTF.

The gene calls are TRBV6-2 or TRBV6-3 and TRBJ2-7, with TRBD2 as a possible D gene (6 bases). This CDR3 region has 12 residues. V was pared by 6 bases and J by 2 bases, with 8 bases between. The V gene's germline CDR1 is MNHEY and CDR2 SVGEGT. As DNA, the CDR3 is TGTGCCAGCAGCAGGACTACCTACGAGCAGTACTTC. Its protein product is CASSRTTYEQYF.

The count of this clone is one. The rearrangement joins TRBV6-2 or TRBV6-3 to TRBJ1-1; the D is unclear. Trimming shortened V by 0 bases and J by 9 bases, and 8 bases separated the two germline ends. The CDR3 has 12 residues. Germline assignment: CDR1 MNHEY and CDR2 SVGEGT. The CDR3 loop reads CASSYSFSKAFF. Written as DNA, the CDR3 is TGTGCCAGCAGTTACTCGTTCAGTAAAGCTTTCTTT.

The chain has TRBV30 and TRBJ1-6; D remains ambiguous. From germline, CDR1 is GTSNPN and CDR2 SVGIG (reference sequence). This CDR3 region has 13 residues. The germline V and J ends were trimmed by 5 bases and 9 bases, with 14 bases remaining between them. CDR3 protein: CAWSSTAGSPLHF. Here the CDR3 DNA reads TGTGCCTGGTCCAGTACGGCGGGTTCACCCCTCCACTTT.

The chain recombines TRBV6-1 with TRBJ1-1; D is undetermined. This CDR3 comprises 14 residues. Trimming removed 1 base at V and 4 bases at J, with 10 bases between. Germline CDR1 is MNHNS and CDR2 is SASEGT. In DNA form, the CDR3 reads TGTGCCAGCAGTGAAGTAGGAGGGAGCACTGAAGCTTTCTTT. Protein product: CASSEVGGSTEAFF.

The genes are TRBV15 and TRBJ2-1, with TRBD2 matching over 7 bases. V was pared by 0 bases and J by 11 bases, with 7 bases of the junction left unmatched. The CDR3 extends over 14 amino acids. Germline CDR1 LNHNV, CDR2 YYDKDF (reference sequence). The CDR3 DNA reads TGTGCCACCAGCAGAGATAGGGCTAGCGGTAAGCAGTTCTTC. Translated: CATSRDRASGKQFF.